This T cell receptor (beta chain) is drawn from a study of blood T cell repertoires in COVID-19. The wider study: Some COVID-19 samples were acute and others convalescent; all came from the United States, Italy and Spain. T cells, B-cell-depleted T cells, or PBMCs supplied cDNA or gDNA.

Sequencing used immunoSEQ multiplex PCR; TCRdb keeps in-frame clones, though not all of them. Among around 170,000 clones listed, about four fifths were seen once. Germline CDR1 MNHEY, CDR2 SVGAGI. V was trimmed by 11 bases and J by 4 bases, leaving 11 bases between them. The CDR3 has 11 amino acids. Donors in Cohort 3 who had recovered were those with two negative PCRs, healthcare professional clearance, or resolution of their symptoms. This chain links TRBV6-5 with TRBJ1-2, with a weak D call TRBD1 (6 bases). Sequencing input: PBMCs or T cells enriched from blood (not recorded which). This receptor was taken from a man between 50 and 59 years old who had recovered from COVID-19. CDR3 protein: CAGQGGYGYTF. The CDR3 bases are TGTGCCGGCCAAGGGGGCTATGGCTACACCTTC.